These T cell receptor beta chains were read from a single sample in a study of cytomegalovirus exposure and HLA in healthy donors. TCRdb's copy holds only in-frame clones and misses some; the assay was immunoSEQ multiplex PCR. Among some 80,000 clones listed, roughly 79% were seen once. Specimen: PBMCs. These receptors all come from a man in his forties in good health and CMV-seronegative. Each CDR3 is given with its conserved first and last residue. Fields, in order: V gene, clone size, CDR3 length, D gene, CDR3 protein. The D gene is left open where the match is weak. Only part of the rows carry a size: once, few, many, or a class if the clone is expanded.

v_call: TRBV29-1
clone_size: once
cdr3_length: 11
d_call: NA
cdr3_aa: CSVLMNTEAFF

v_call: TRBV28
clone_size: NA
cdr3_length: 17
d_call: NA
cdr3_aa: CASSSSISPGHSQPQHF

v_call: TRBV12-5
clone_size: NA
cdr3_length: 14
d_call: NA
cdr3_aa: CASGRDNRPNVLTF

v_call: TRBV9
clone_size: few
cdr3_length: 15
d_call: TRBD1
cdr3_aa: CASSSRTGGTGELFF

v_call: TRBV5-6
clone_size: few
cdr3_length: 15
d_call: NA
cdr3_aa: CASSLAGSGNQPQHF

v_call: TRBV14
clone_size: NA
cdr3_length: 15
d_call: TRBD1
cdr3_aa: CASSNPGQGQETQYF

v_call: TRBV2
clone_size: NA
cdr3_length: 15
d_call: TRBD2
cdr3_aa: CASSKLAANYNEQFF

v_call: TRBV7-3
clone_size: NA
cdr3_length: 16
d_call: TRBD1
cdr3_aa: CASSLGGQGGSDTQYF

v_call: TRBV7-9
clone_size: NA
cdr3_length: 19
d_call: TRBD1
cdr3_aa: CSSSARGTGLHSGANVLTF

v_call: TRBV7-3
clone_size: once
cdr3_length: 13
d_call: NA
cdr3_aa: CASSSGTNQIAFF

v_call: TRBV4-1
clone_size: once
cdr3_length: 14
d_call: NA
cdr3_aa: CASSRPDRNEKLFF

v_call: TRBV19
clone_size: NA
cdr3_length: 16
d_call: NA
cdr3_aa: CASSIGTGGSNEKLFF

v_call: TRBV5-4
clone_size: NA
cdr3_length: 15
d_call: NA
cdr3_aa: CASSRRDTSGNTIYF

v_call: TRBV28
clone_size: NA
cdr3_length: 13
d_call: NA
cdr3_aa: CASSLRAGDGYTF

v_call: TRBV30
clone_size: NA
cdr3_length: 13
d_call: TRBD1
cdr3_aa: CAWRGDRRRQQYF